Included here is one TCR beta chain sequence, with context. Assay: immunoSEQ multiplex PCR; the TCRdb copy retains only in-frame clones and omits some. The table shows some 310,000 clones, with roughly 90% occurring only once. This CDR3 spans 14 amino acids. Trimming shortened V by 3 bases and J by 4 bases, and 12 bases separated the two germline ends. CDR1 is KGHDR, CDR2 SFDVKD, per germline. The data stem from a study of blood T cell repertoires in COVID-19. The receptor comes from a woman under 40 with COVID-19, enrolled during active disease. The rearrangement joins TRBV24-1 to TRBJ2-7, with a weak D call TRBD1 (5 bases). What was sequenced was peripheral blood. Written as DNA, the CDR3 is TGTGCCACCAGTGATGACAGAGACGATTACGAGCAGTACTTC. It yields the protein CATSDDRDDYEQYF.